This T cell receptor beta chain emerged from a study of cytotoxic CD8 clonotypes in ibrutinib-treated CLL. Study-wide background: Patients attained some 24 partial and 2 complete responses; at median around 68 months, roughly 15 remained remitted while approximately 12 progressed. Average yields of 255,043 productive templates and tens of thousands of productive rearrangements characterized the samples.

Libraries were prepared by immunoSEQ multiplex PCR; TCRdb keeps only in-frame clonotypes and omits some of them. The sample records nearly 300,000 clones, approximately 79% being singletons. On this clone: Its matching antigen is unknown.

Study conclusions and caveats: Clonality was higher at baseline than in age-matched healthy donors and tracked circulating CD8+ T-cell counts. Public clonotypes showed up rarely, and on treatment they shrank or held steady.

The sample was PBMCs, taken at disease progression, from a patient treated with ibrutinib. The TCR comes from a human donor with chronic lymphocytic leukemia.

This chain's CDR3 is CASSYGGLNEQFF. The CDR3 bases are TGTGCCAGCAGCTACGGGGGGCTGAATGAGCAGTTCTTC. The rearrangement uses TRBV7-3 and TRBJ2-1, with TRBD2 as a possible D gene (7 bases). Germline assignment: CDR1 SGHTA and CDR2 FQGTGA. V was pared by 4 bases and J by 7 bases, with 11 bases between. This CDR3 has 13 residues.